A selection of T cell receptor beta chains follows, all from one sample in a study of OX40 agonist ivuxolimab in advanced cancers. The protocol was immunoSEQ multiplex PCR, while the TCRdb copy is restricted to in-frame clones and leaves out a portion. This sample yields about 20,000 clones, of which roughly nine tenths are seen a single time; around 30% belongs to the top ten. This specimen consisted of CD4+ or CD8+ T cells sorted from blood, obtained in a trial of the OX40 agonist ivuxolimab. The origin of the receptors is an adult with an advanced solid tumor such as melanoma, head and neck, liver or kidney cancer. CDR3s include the opening cysteine and the closing phenylalanine or tryptophan. Each record gives: V gene, clone size, J gene, D gene, CDR3 protein, CDR3 DNA. The D gene is left open where the match is weak. For some rows the clone size is stated as once, few or many, or as a class when expanded; others skip it.

V: TRBV28; size: .; J: TRBJ1-5; D: .; CDR3: CASALPGHQPQHF; DNA: TGTGCCAGCGCTCTGCCGGGCCATCAGCCCCAGCATTTT
V: TRBV27; size: .; J: TRBJ2-2; D: .; CDR3: CASSLSGQRSFLILTGELFF; DNA: TGTGCCAGCAGTTTATCTGGACAGAGGTCCTTCTTAATACTAACCGGGGAGCTGTTTTTT
V: TRBV28; size: .; J: TRBJ1-2; D: .; CDR3: CASSLGHSSGYTF; DNA: TGTGCCAGCAGTTTAGGACACTCGAGTGGCTACACCTTC
V: TRBV28; size: medium-sized; J: TRBJ2-2; D: .; CDR3: CASSLFSRGDTGELFF; DNA: TGTGCCAGCAGTTTATTTTCCAGGGGGGACACCGGGGAGCTGTTTTTT
V: TRBV2; size: .; J: TRBJ2-1; D: TRBD1; CDR3: CASSVQGANNEQFF; DNA: TGTGCCAGCTCTGTACAGGGGGCCAACAATGAGCAGTTCTTC
V: TRBV4-3; size: .; J: TRBJ1-4; D: .; CDR3: CASSQGRLLVNEKLFF; DNA: TGCGCCAGCAGCCAAGGGAGACTCCTAGTTAATGAAAAACTGTTTTTT
V: TRBV4-3; size: .; J: TRBJ1-2; D: .; CDR3: CASSQAIPGDGGDSYGYTF; DNA: TGCGCCAGCAGCCAAGCAATACCGGGGGACGGAGGAGACTCCTATGGCTACACCTTC
V: TRBV9; size: once; J: TRBJ2-1; D: .; CDR3: CASSVEGVPYNEQFF; DNA: TGTGCCAGCAGCGTAGAGGGCGTGCCCTACAATGAGCAGTTCTTC
V: TRBV12-5; size: .; J: TRBJ1-1; D: .; CDR3: CASGLVHWEEAFF; DNA: TGTGCTAGTGGTTTGGTTCATTGGGAGGAAGCTTTCTTT
V: TRBV7-6; size: .; J: TRBJ2-7; D: .; CDR3: CASSLGDSYEQYF; DNA: TGTGCCAGCAGCTTAGGAGACAGCTACGAGCAGTACTTC
V: TRBV6-5; size: .; J: TRBJ1-5; D: .; CDR3: CASSYSTPRGWQPQHF; DNA: TGTGCCAGCAGTTACTCGACCCCCAGGGGCTGGCAGCCCCAGCATTTT
V: TRBV11-3; size: .; J: TRBJ2-7; D: .; CDR3: CASSSWASAYEQYF; DNA: TGTGCCAGCAGCTCCTGGGCTAGCGCATACGAGCAGTACTTC
V: TRBV6-5; size: .; J: TRBJ1-2; D: TRBD1; CDR3: CASSLDQGARGYTF; DNA: TGTGCCAGCAGCTTAGATCAGGGGGCACGGGGCTACACCTTC
V: TRBV6-6; size: .; J: TRBJ2-6; D: .; CDR3: CASSYLNSGANVLTF; DNA: TGTGCCAGCAGTTACCTCAACTCTGGGGCCAACGTCCTGACTTTC
V: TRBV5-6; size: .; J: TRBJ1-5; D: .; CDR3: CASSLGGASSNQPQHF; DNA: TGTGCCAGCAGCCTAGGGGGGGCTAGTAGCAATCAGCCCCAGCATTTT
V: TRBV27; size: .; J: TRBJ2-1; D: .; CDR3: CASSLSWENNEQFF; DNA: TGTGCCAGCAGTTTATCGTGGGAGAACAATGAGCAGTTCTTC
V: TRBV15; size: .; J: TRBJ2-5; D: TRBD2; CDR3: CATSGTRQETQYF; DNA: TGTGCCACCAGCGGGACTAGACAAGAGACCCAGTACTTC
V: TRBV4-3; size: .; J: TRBJ2-3; D: TRBD2; CDR3: CASSHGLADLTDTQYF; DNA: TGCGCCAGCAGCCACGGACTAGCGGACCTCACAGATACGCAGTATTTT
V: TRBV14; size: .; J: TRBJ1-5; D: .; CDR3: CASSQGGVQPQHF; DNA: TGTGCCAGCAGCCAAGGGGGTGTCCAGCCCCAGCATTTT
V: TRBV4-1; size: .; J: TRBJ2-7; D: TRBD2; CDR3: CASSPGLAVTYF; DNA: TGCGCCAGCAGCCCAGGACTAGCGGTCACGTACTTC
V: TRBV12-5; size: .; J: TRBJ2-3; D: TRBD1; CDR3: CASGLPTGYTDTQYF; DNA: TGTGCTAGTGGTTTGCCGACAGGGTACACAGATACGCAGTATTTT
V: TRBV29-1; size: .; J: TRBJ2-3; D: .; CDR3: CSVEGPPGHSTDTQYF; DNA: TGCAGCGTTGAAGGGCCTCCGGGACACAGCACAGATACGCAGTATTTT
V: TRBV9; size: .; J: TRBJ1-2; D: .; CDR3: CASSEAGMGYGYTF; DNA: TGTGCCAGCAGCGAGGCGGGGATGGGCTATGGCTACACCTTC
V: TRBV9; size: .; J: TRBJ2-3; D: TRBD2; CDR3: CASSVGLAGTDTQYF; DNA: TGTGCCAGCAGCGTTGGACTAGCGGGCACAGATACGCAGTATTTT
V: TRBV7-9; size: .; J: TRBJ2-6; D: TRBD2; CDR3: CASSPPGRDSGANVLTF; DNA: TGTGCCAGCAGCCCCCCCGGGAGGGACTCTGGGGCCAACGTCCTGACTTTC
V: TRBV10-3; size: .; J: TRBJ1-1; D: .; CDR3: CAISEWGAGGTEAFF; DNA: TGTGCCATCAGTGAATGGGGGGCTGGAGGCACTGAAGCTTTCTTT
V: TRBV10-3; size: once; J: TRBJ2-5; D: .; CDR3: CATEEEGASRETQYF; DNA: TGTGCCACCGAGGAGGAGGGGGCGAGCAGGGAGACCCAGTACTTC
V: TRBV11-2; size: .; J: TRBJ2-7; D: .; CDR3: CASSLDPETWSYEQYF; DNA: TGTGCCAGCAGCTTAGATCCCGAGACTTGGTCCTACGAGCAGTACTTC
V: TRBV29-1; size: .; J: TRBJ2-3; D: .; CDR3: CSVDGDFTDTQYF; DNA: TGCAGCGTTGACGGCGACTTCACAGATACGCAGTATTTT
V: TRBV29-1; size: .; J: TRBJ1-2; D: TRBD1; CDR3: CSAETGRMYGYTF; DNA: TGCAGCGCTGAGACAGGGAGGATGTATGGCTACACCTTC
V: TRBV12-5; size: .; J: TRBJ2-1; D: .; CDR3: CASGPFYNEQFF; DNA: TGTGCTAGTGGCCCGTTTTACAATGAGCAGTTCTTC
V: TRBV11-2; size: once; J: TRBJ2-7; D: .; CDR3: CASSLGDYEQYF; DNA: TGTGCCAGCAGCTTAGGTGACTACGAGCAGTACTTC
V: TRBV20-1; size: .; J: TRBJ2-7; D: .; CDR3: CSTRDTYEQYF; DNA: TGCAGTACCCGGGACACGTACGAGCAGTACTTC
V: TRBV12-5; size: .; J: TRBJ2-7; D: TRBD2; CDR3: CASGFQTSGRAYEQYF; DNA: TGTGCTAGTGGTTTCCAAACTAGCGGGAGGGCCTACGAGCAGTACTTC
V: TRBV28; size: .; J: TRBJ2-5; D: TRBD1; CDR3: CASSLGPGGQETQYF; DNA: TGTGCCAGCAGTTTAGGGCCAGGGGGCCAAGAGACCCAGTACTTC
V: TRBV7-2; size: .; J: TRBJ1-2; D: .; CDR3: CASSLAYTGFSPYGYTF; DNA: TGTGCCAGCAGCTTAGCGTACACAGGTTTTTCGCCCTATGGCTACACCTTC
V: TRBV6-6; size: .; J: TRBJ2-3; D: TRBD2; CDR3: CASSWTSGRDTQYF; DNA: TGTGCCAGCAGTTGGACTAGCGGGAGAGATACGCAGTATTTT
V: TRBV30; size: .; J: TRBJ1-2; D: TRBD1; CDR3: CSVGAGGKGYTF; DNA: TGTTCCGTCGGGGCAGGGGGCAAAGGCTACACCTTC
V: TRBV19; size: .; J: TRBJ1-1; D: TRBD1; CDR3: CASSNRGWNTEAFF; DNA: TGTGCCAGTAGTAACAGGGGTTGGAACACTGAAGCTTTCTTT
V: TRBV27; size: .; J: TRBJ1-1; D: TRBD1; CDR3: CASSPGTANTEAFF; DNA: TGTGCCAGCAGCCCCGGGACAGCGAACACTGAAGCTTTCTTT
V: TRBV27; size: .; J: TRBJ2-7; D: .; CDR3: CASKGGLSSSYEQYF; DNA: TGTGCCAGCAAGGGAGGACTGTCGAGCTCCTACGAGCAGTACTTC
V: TRBV9; size: .; J: TRBJ2-7; D: .; CDR3: CASSVERDIIFDEQYF; DNA: TGTGCCAGCAGCGTAGAGAGAGACATAATCTTCGACGAGCAGTACTTC
V: TRBV9; size: .; J: TRBJ2-1; D: .; CDR3: CASSDSRVGPYNEQFF; DNA: TGTGCCAGCAGCGATAGCAGAGTGGGCCCCTACAATGAGCAGTTCTTC
V: TRBV28; size: .; J: TRBJ2-7; D: TRBD1; CDR3: CASTPSRGQGFKGYEQYF; DNA: TGTGCCAGCACTCCCTCGAGAGGACAGGGCTTTAAAGGGTACGAGCAGTACTTC